The clone carrying this TCR beta chain was seen only a few times. Its antigen is unknown. Using its own MiXCR run on the 5' RACE reads, TCRdb lists one record per CDR3 protein. Of around 340,000 distinct CDR3 sequences in the sample, under 15% were seen once. These data are taken from a study of T cells after yellow fever vaccination. Study-level background: Researchers used SMART-Seq v4 Ultra Low Input to prepare fractions that had low cell numbers. General study findings and limits: Most primary-vaccination clones reappeared after the booster (just under 98% CD4, 88% CD8).

CDR1 is SGHKS and CDR2 is YYEKEE in the germline V gene (reference sequence). Trimming shortened V by 1 base and J by 4 bases, and 9 bases separated the two germline ends. This CDR3 has 14 residues. The sequence was collected from a man in his late teens or twenties who received the YFV17D yellow fever vaccine. This specimen consisted of CD4+ T cells sorted from PBMCs, obtained 15 days after the yellow fever booster vaccination. V usage is TRBV5-5 and J usage is TRBJ1-5, with D possibly TRBD1 on 5 matching bases. CDR3 in amino acids: CASSLWGINQPQHF. The CDR3, as DNA: TGTGCCAGCAGCTTGTGGGGGATAAATCAGCCCCAGCATTTT.